The 4 T cell receptor beta chains reported below all come from one sample, sequenced in a study of T cells after yellow fever vaccination (dated by TCRdb to between 2018 and 2021). The library was obtained by 5' RACE. Data came from an Illumina HiSeq 2500. TCRdb ran its own pipeline on the public reads, namely fastp trimming at Q25 and MiXCR clone calling, and kept in-frame beta chains. Every CDR3 protein is listed once, alongside the most common genes and DNA of its rows. The sample data list 500,000 to 650,000 distinct CDR3 sequences, and 9% to 15% of these were observed just once. 15% of the sample is in the top ten clones. Interpreted using the paper, the treatment or condition label stands for: live attenuated yellow fever vaccine strain. The sequencing here drew on PBMCs, taken on the day of the yellow fever booster vaccination. Every receptor here comes from a young man who received the YFV17D yellow fever vaccine.

The chain uses TRBV5-1 and TRBJ2-7; 10 bases align to TRBD2. CDR3 length equals 15 residues. The germline gives CDR1 SGHRS, CDR2 YFSETQ. Germline trimming cut 4 bases from V and 3 bases from J; bases unmatched to any gene: 7. The chain's CDR3 is CASSPGLAVGYEQYF. In DNA, the CDR3 is TGCGCCAGCAGCCCCGGACTAGCGGTCGGCTACGAGCAGTACTTC.

This clonotype was observed a handful of times. CDR3 DNA sequence: TGTGCCAGCCGCTCCCGGGGAAACGCCCGAGAGACCCAGTACTTC. Translated: CASRSRGNARETQYF. This chain uses TRBV6-1 with TRBJ2-5, with D possibly being TRBD2 (5 bases). The V end lost 8 bases, the J end lost 4 bases, and 20 bases lay between the germline ends. This CDR3 has 15 residues. Germline values: CDR1 MNHNS, CDR2 SASEGT.

This clonotype was detected a few times. The chain employs TRBV6-5 and TRBJ2-7; D might be TRBD1 or TRBD2, each matching 5 bases. Looked up from germline, CDR1 is MNHEY and CDR2 is SVGAGI. V gave up 1 base and J gave up 2 bases, with 9 bases separating them. This CDR3 comprises 14 residues. CDR3 in amino acids: CASSYFPGPYEQYF. The CDR3 DNA is TGTGCCAGCAGTTACTTCCCGGGACCCTACGAGCAGTACTTC.

This clonotype showed up many times. The chain links TRBV7-9 to TRBJ2-7; possibly TRBD2 for D (6 bases). This CDR3 contains 14 residues. V dropped 6 bases and J dropped 5 bases, with 17 bases sitting between them. The germline V gene encodes CDR1 SEHNR and CDR2 FQNEAQ (reference sequence). The CDR3 is CASRISGDPDEQYF. The CDR3, as DNA: TGTGCCAGCAGGATCTCGGGGGATCCGGACGAGCAGTACTTC. The whole variable domain, filled in from reference TRBV7-9 and TRBJ2-7, reads DTGVSQNPRHKITKRGQNVTFRCDPISEHNRLYWYRQTLGQGPEFLTYFQNEAQLEKSRLLSDRFSAERPKGSFSTLEIQRTEQGDSAMYLCASRISGDPDEQYFGPGTRLTVT.